The source of this T cell receptor (beta chain) is a study of regulatory T cells in long-lasting Graves disease. Building of the TCR beta libraries involved iRepertoire HTBI primers and Arm-PCR of CDR3 regions. Each CDR3 protein gets one entry after TCRdb re-called the multiplex PCR reads with MiXCR. Of 300,000 or so distinct CDR3 sequences listed, around 20% were seen once; the top ten hold just under 30%. Time point denoted: persistent/refractory GD, antithyroid drugs over 5 years with positive TRAb. TCR sequences were obtained from RNA taken from PBMCs. This clonotype was detected only a few times. This TCR was recovered from a female donor with Graves disease. Here the sequenced sample was peripheral blood mononuclear cells (PBMCs), taken when the disease was refractory, from a patient treated with antithyroid drugs.

The CDR3 sequence: CAISESPTSGRYEQYF. The CDR3, as DNA: TGTGCCATCAGTGAATCCCCAACTAGCGGGAGGTACGAGCAGTACTTC. This chain connects TRBV10-3 to TRBJ2-7, with 12 nucleotides matching TRBD2. The V segment lost 3 bases and the J segment 4 bases; nucleotides outside the gene matches: 7. CDR3 length: 16 amino acids. CDR1 is ENHRY, CDR2 SYGVKD, per germline.